The present entry profiles one TCR beta chain with its context. This CDR3 is built from 13 residues. With 6 bases removed from V and 7 bases from J, the gap between germline ends came to 13 bases. Data came from immunoSEQ multiplex PCR; TCRdb stores just in-frame clones and leaves some out. The repertoire holds 250,000 to 350,000 clones, with roughly nine tenths as singletons. This specimen comes from a study of blood T cell repertoires in COVID-19. Study-wide context: T cells, B-cell-depleted T cells, or PBMCs provided the cDNA or gDNA that served as material.

Study members were between roughly 18 and 100 years old and lived in 25 or so US regions. Specimen: PBMCs or T cells enriched from blood (not recorded which). The clonotype was recovered from a woman between 50 and 59 years old who had recovered from COVID-19. This chain uses TRBV12-3 or TRBV12-4 with TRBJ2-1, with unresolved D. The CDR3: CASSLRGGNEQFF. CDR3 bases: TGTGCCAGCAGCTTACGAGGTGGGAATGAGCAGTTCTTC.